This T cell receptor (beta chain) was observed in a study of graft-versus-host responses after intestinal transplantation. As for the study in general: Recipients underwent multivisceral, liver-intestinal, or isolated intestinal transplants. The study gave all recipients anti-thymocyte globulin induction, then tacrolimus and steroids for about 3 years.

The table came from immunoSEQ multiplex PCR; TCRdb's copy has only in-frame clones and leaves some out. Found here are 50,000 to 80,000 clones, 90% of them singletons; the top ten hold approximately 1.5%. Regarding this clone: Its antigen is not identified.

V was pared by 2 bases and J by 5 bases, with 19 bases between. Germline-derived CDR1 and CDR2 are GTSNPN and SVGIG (reference sequence). CDR3 length equals 15 residues. The clonotype was recovered from a human donor who was the organ donor for an intestinal transplant. The chain combines TRBV30 with TRBJ2-7; D is perhaps TRBD2 (6 bases). This sample comprised unstimulated CD8+ T cells sorted from spleen or lymph node cells, obtained before transplant. The CDR3 reads CAWSPGREVRNEQYF. As DNA, the CDR3 is TGTGCCTGGAGTCCCGGAAGGGAGGTTAGAAACGAGCAGTACTTC. The whole variable domain, remainder taken from reference TRBV30 and TRBJ2-7, is SQTIHQWPATLVQPVGSPLSLECTVEGTSNPNLYWYRQAAGRGLQLLFYSVGIGQISSEVPQNLSASRPQDRQFILSSKKLLLSDSGFYLCAWSPGREVRNEQYFGPGTRLTVT.